This TCR beta chain was retrieved from a study of T cell responses to AZD1222 COVID-19 vaccine. General study findings and limits: Recipients of AZD1222 seropositive at baseline numbered only five or six.

The CDR3 runs to 15 residues. Germline V gene lookup returns CDR1 SGHRS and CDR2 YFSETQ. The ends lost 4 bases at V and 5 bases at J; junction bases unmatched: 9. Notes on this clone: What it binds is unknown.

The assay was immunoSEQ multiplex PCR, and TCRdb's table has in-frame clones only and misses some. The sample lists approximately 140,000 clones, 92% occurring once. This rearrangement joins TRBV5-1 to TRBJ1-1, with 9 bases matching TRBD1. The sequence was obtained from an adult who received the AZD1222 COVID-19 vaccine. The material was peripheral blood, obtained 28 days after the second AZD1222 dose. The CDR3 DNA sequence: TGCGCCAGCAGCCAACAGGGGGCGGGTAGGACTGAAGCTTTCTTT. As protein: CASSQQGAGRTEAFF.